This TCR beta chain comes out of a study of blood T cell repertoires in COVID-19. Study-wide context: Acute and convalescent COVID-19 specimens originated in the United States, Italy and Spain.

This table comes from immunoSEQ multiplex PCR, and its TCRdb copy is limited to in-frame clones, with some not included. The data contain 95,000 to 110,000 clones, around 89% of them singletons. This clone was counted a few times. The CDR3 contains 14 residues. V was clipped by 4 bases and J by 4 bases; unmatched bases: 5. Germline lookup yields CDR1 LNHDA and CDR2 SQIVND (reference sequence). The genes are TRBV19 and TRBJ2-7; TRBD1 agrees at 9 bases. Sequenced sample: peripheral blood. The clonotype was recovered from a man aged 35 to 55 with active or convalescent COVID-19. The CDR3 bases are TGTGCCAGTAGTACGGGACAGGGCTCTTACGAGCAGTACTTC. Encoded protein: CASSTGQGSYEQYF.